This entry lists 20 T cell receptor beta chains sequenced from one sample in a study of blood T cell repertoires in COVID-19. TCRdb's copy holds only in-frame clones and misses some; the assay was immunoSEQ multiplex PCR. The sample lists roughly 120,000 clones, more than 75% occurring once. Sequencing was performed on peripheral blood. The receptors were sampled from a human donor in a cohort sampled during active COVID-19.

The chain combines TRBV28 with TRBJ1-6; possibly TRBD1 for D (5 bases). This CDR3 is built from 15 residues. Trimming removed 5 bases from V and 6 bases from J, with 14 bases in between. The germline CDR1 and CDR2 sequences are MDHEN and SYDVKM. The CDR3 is CASSRDGGLNSPLHF. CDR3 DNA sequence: TGTGCCAGCAGTCGTGACGGGGGACTTAATTCACCCCTCCACTTT.

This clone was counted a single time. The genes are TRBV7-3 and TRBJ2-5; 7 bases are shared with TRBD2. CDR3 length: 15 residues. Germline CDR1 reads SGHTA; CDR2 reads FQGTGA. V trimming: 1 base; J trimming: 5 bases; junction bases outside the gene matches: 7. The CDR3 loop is CASSLSGGSTETQYF. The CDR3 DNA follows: TGTGCCAGCAGCTTAAGTGGCGGGAGCACGGAGACCCAGTACTTC.

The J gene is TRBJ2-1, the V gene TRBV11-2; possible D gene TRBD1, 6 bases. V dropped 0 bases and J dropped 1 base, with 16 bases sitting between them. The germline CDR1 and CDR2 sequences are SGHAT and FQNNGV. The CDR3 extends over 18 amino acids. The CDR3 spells CASSLDRVGRGSYNEQFF. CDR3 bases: TGTGCCAGCAGCTTAGATCGGGTTGGTAGGGGGTCCTACAATGAGCAGTTCTTC.

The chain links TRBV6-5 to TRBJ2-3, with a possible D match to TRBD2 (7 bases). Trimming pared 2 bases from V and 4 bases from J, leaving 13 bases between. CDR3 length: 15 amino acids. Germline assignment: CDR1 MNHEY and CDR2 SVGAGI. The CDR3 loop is CASSYLGGGSDTQYF. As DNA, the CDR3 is TGTGCCAGCAGTTACCTAGGGGGGGGCTCAGATACGCAGTATTTT.

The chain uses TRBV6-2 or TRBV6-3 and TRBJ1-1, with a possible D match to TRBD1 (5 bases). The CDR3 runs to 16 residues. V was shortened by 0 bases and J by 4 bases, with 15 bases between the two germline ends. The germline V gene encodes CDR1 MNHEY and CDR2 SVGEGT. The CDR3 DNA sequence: TGTGCCAGCAGTTACTCCCTTGGACAAGATTTCACTGAAGCTTTCTTT. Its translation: CASSYSLGQDFTEAFF.

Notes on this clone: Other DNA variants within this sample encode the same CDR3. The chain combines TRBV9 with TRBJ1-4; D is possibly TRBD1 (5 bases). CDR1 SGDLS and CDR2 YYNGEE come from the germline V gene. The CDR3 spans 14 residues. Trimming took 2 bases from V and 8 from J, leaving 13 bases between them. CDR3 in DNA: TGTGCCAGCAGCGTGCAGGGATCTGGGGAAAAACTGTTTTTT. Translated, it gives CASSVQGSGEKLFF.

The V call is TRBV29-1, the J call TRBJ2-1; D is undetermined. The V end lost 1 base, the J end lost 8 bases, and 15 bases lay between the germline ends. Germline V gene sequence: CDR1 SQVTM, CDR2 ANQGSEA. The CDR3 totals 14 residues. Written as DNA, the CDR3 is TGCAGCGTTGAAGTGGGCGCGTCCGTCGATGAGCAGTTCTTC. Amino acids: CSVEVGASVDEQFF.

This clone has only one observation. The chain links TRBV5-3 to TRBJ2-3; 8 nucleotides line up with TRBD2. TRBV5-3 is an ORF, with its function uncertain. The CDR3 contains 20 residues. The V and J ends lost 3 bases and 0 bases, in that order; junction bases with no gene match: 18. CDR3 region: CARSSTKCREAGESTDTQYF. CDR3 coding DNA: TGTGCCAGAAGCTCCACCAAATGCAGGGAAGCGGGGGAAAGCACAGATACGCAGTATTTT.

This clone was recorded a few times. The CDR3 bases are TGTGCCAGCAGCAAACTCCAGGGGTTTAATCAGCCCCAGCATTTT. This sequence encodes CASSKLQGFNQPQHF. The gene calls are TRBV5-8 and TRBJ1-5, with D perhaps matching TRBD1 (6 bases). Trimming removed 4 bases at V and 4 bases at J, with 15 bases between. The CDR3 length is 15 residues. Germline-derived CDR1 and CDR2 are SGHTS and YDEGEE.

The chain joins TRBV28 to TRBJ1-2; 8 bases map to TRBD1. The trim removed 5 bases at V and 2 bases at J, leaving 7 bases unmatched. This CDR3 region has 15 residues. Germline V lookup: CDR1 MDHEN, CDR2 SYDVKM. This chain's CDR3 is CASSPSGQGNYGYTF. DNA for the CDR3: TGTGCCAGCAGTCCCTCCGGACAGGGAAACTATGGCTACACCTTC.

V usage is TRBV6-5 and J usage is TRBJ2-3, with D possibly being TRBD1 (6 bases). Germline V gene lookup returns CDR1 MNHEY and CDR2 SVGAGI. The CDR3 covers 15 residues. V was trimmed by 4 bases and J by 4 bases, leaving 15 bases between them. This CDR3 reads CASSFGGLSADTQYF. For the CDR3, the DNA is TGTGCCAGCAGTTTTGGGGGCCTGTCGGCAGATACGCAGTATTTT.

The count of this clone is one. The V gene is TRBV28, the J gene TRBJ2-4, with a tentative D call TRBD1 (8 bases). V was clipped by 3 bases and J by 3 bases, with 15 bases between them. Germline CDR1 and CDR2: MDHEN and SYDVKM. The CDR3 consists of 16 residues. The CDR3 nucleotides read TGTGCCAGCAGTTTGCAGGGGGCGGGGGTCAAAAACATTCAGTACTTC. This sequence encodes CASSLQGAGVKNIQYF.

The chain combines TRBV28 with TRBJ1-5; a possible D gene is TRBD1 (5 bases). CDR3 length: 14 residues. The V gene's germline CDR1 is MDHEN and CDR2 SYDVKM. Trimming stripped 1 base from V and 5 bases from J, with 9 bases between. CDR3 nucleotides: TGTGCCAGCAGTTTATCAGGGTTGCATCAGCCCCAGCATTTT. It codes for CASSLSGLHQPQHF.

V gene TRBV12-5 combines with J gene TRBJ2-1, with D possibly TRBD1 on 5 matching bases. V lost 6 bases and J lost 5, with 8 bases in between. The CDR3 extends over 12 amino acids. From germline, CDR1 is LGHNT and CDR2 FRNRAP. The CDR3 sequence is CASGPQDNEQFF. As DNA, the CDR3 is TGTGCTAGTGGGCCACAGGACAATGAGCAGTTCTTC. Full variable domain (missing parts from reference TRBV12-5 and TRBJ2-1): DARVTQTPRHKVTEMGQEVTMRCQPILGHNTVFWYRQTMMQGLELLAYFRNRAPLDDSGMPKDRFSAEMPDATLATLKIQPSEPRDSAVYFCASGPQDNEQFFGPGTRLTVL.

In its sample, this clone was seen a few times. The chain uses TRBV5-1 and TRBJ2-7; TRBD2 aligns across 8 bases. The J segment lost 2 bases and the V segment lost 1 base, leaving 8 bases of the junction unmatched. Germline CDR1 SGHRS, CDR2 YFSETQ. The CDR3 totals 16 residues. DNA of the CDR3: TGCGCCAGCAGCTTGAAATGGGCTAGCGGGCCCTACGAGCAGTACTTC. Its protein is CASSLKWASGPYEQYF.

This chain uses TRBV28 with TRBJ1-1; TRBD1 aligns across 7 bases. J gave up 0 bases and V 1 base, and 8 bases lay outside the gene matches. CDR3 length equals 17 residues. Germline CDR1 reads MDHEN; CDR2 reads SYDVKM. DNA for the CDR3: TGTGCCAGCAGTTTATATCGGCGACAGGGCCTGAACACTGAAGCTTTCTTT. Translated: CASSLYRRQGLNTEAFF.

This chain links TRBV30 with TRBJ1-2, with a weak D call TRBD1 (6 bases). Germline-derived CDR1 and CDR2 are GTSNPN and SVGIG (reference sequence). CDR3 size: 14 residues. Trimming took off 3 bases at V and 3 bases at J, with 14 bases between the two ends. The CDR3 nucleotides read TGTGCCTGGAGAGAGACAGGACTTTACTATGGCTACACCTTC. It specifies CAWRETGLYYGYTF.

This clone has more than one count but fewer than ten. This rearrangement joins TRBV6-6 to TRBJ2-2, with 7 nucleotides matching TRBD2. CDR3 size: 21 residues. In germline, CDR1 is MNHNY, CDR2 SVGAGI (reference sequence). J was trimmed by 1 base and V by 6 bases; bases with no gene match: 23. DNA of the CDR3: TGTGCCAGCAGCCAACGGGGGGTTCGAGACACCCTTTCGAGGAACACCGGGGAGCTGTTTTTT. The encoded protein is CASSQRGVRDTLSRNTGELFF.

The CDR3 sequence is CASSQDLQRVENTGELFF. CDR3 in DNA: TGTGCCAGCAGCCAAGACCTGCAGCGGGTGGAGAACACCGGGGAGCTGTTTTTT. This chain uses TRBV14 with TRBJ2-2, with D tentatively TRBD2 (6 bases). The CDR3 runs 18 residues. Germline-derived CDR1 and CDR2 are SGHDN and FVKESK. V lost 0 bases and J 1 base, leaving 15 bases between the germline ends.

The CDR3 loop is CATSDLRRGLAGVTGELFF. As DNA, the CDR3 is TGTGCCACCAGTGATCTCCGCCGGGGACTAGCGGGAGTCACCGGGGAGCTGTTTTTT. The J gene is TRBJ2-2, the V gene TRBV24-1; 14 nucleotides align to TRBD2. V trimming: 3 bases; J trimming: 4 bases; junction bases outside the gene matches: 9. Germline V lookup: CDR1 KGHDR, CDR2 SFDVKD. The length of the CDR3 is 19 residues.